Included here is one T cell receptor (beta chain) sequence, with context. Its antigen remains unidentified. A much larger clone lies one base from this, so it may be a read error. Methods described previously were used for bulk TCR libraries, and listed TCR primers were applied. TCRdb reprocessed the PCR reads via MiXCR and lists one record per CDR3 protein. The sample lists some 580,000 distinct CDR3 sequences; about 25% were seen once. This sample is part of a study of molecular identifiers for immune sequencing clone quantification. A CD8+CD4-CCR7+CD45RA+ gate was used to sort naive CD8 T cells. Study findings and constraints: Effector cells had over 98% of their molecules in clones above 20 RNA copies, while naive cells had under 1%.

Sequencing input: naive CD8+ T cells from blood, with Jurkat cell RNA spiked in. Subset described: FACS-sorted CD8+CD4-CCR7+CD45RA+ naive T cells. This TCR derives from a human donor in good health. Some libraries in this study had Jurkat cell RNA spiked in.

The CDR3 loop reads CARSFGVPNQPQHF. The CDR3 DNA reads as TGTGCCCGCAGTTTCGGGGTCCCCAATCAGCCCCAGCATTTT. The V call is TRBV27, the J call TRBJ1-5; D unresolved. Germline V gene lookup returns CDR1 MNHEY and CDR2 SMNVEV (reference sequence). This CDR3 contains 14 residues.